Here is one T cell receptor (beta chain) with its context. What it binds is not known. One end of the junction fails to match germline, which may point to a read error. This CDR3 region has 13 residues. Reverse transcription of about 500 ng total RNA with a constant-region primer produced TCR beta cDNA. Three nested multiplex PCR rounds of slightly modified ARM-PCR generated TCR beta libraries. The opening two PCR rounds, about 10 cycles each, paired TRBV1-TRBV30 forward primers with a C-beta reverse primer. TCRdb passed the multiplex PCR reads through MiXCR, listing each CDR3 protein once. In the table there are 100,000 to 150,000 distinct CDR3 sequences, 64% of which are singletons. The data were taken from a study of tumor-infiltrating lymphocytes in primary liver carcinoma. Overall study: The patient group consisted of men and women aged 30 to 69 years. Overall study findings and caveats: Between tumor regions, pairs overlapped more than tumor-adjacent and tumor-blood pairs did.

Co-extraction of both nucleic acids (RNA and DNA) used roughly 20-34 mg of unsorted bulk tissue. Sequencing was performed on liver tumor tissue from sampling region 3. The subset denotes: tumor region T3, left-lateral pole. The V gene is TRBV12-3 or TRBV12-4, the J gene TRBJ1-5, with D possibly matching TRBD1 (5 bases). This clonotype was obtained from a woman aged 55 to 70 with primary liver carcinoma and hepatitis B virus infection. CDR3 protein: CASSTGVLQPQHF. The CDR3 DNA reads as TGCGCCAGCAGTACGGGGGTTCTTCAGCCCCAGCATTTT.